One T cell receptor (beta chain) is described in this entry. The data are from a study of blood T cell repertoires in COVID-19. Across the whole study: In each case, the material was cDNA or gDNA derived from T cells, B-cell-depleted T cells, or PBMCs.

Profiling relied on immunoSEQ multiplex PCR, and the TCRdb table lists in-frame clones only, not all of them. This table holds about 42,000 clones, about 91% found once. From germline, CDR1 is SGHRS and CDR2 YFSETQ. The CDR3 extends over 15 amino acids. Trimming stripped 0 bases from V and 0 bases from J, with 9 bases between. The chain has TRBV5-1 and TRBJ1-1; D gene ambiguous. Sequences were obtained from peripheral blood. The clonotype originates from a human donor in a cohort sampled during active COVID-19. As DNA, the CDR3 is TGCGCCAGCAGCTTGGACAGTCATATGAACACTGAAGCTTTCTTT. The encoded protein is CASSLDSHMNTEAFF.